This T cell receptor beta chain is drawn from a study of T-cell reconstitution after alpha-beta-depleted transplantation in children. This clonotype has a count of ten or more. The TCRbeta library incorporated unique molecular identifiers. TCRdb reprocessed the PCR reads via MiXCR and lists one record per CDR3 protein. The sample holds hundreds of thousands of distinct CDR3 sequences, roughly 15% seen once. Germline V gene sequence: CDR1 SGHTA, CDR2 FQGNSA. With V trimmed by 2 bases and J by 6 bases, 6 bases remained unmatched. The CDR3 covers 14 residues. This clonotype was sampled from a human donor who donated a stem cell graft to a child with acute myeloid leukemia. The chain combines TRBV7-2 with TRBJ1-2; 7 bases map to TRBD1. Sequencing was performed on PBMCs from the stem cell graft donor, taken from the stem cell graft. CDR3: CASSLFGQADGYTF. CDR3 nucleotides: TGTGCCAGCAGCTTATTCGGACAGGCTGATGGCTACACCTTC.